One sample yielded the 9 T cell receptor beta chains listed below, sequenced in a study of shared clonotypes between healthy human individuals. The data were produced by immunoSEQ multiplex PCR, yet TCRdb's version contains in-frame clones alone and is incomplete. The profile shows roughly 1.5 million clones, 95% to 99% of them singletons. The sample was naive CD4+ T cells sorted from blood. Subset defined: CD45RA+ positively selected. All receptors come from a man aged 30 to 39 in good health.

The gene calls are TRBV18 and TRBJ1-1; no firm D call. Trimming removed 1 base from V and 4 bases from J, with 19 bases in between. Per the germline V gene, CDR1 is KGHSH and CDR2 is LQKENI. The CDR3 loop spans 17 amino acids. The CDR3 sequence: CASSPLDWGTPGTEAFF. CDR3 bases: TGTGCCAGCTCACCACTCGACTGGGGTACGCCGGGCACTGAAGCTTTCTTT.

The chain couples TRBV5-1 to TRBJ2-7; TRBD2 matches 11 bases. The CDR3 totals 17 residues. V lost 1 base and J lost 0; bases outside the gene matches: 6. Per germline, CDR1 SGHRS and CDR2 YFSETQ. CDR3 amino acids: CASSLLAGGQSSYEQYF. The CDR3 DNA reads TGCGCCAGCAGCTTGCTAGCGGGAGGACAAAGCTCCTACGAGCAGTACTTC.

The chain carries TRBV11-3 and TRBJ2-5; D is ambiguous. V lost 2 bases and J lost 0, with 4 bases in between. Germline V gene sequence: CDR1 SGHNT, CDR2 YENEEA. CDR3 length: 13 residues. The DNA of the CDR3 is TGTGCCAGCAGCTTACGGTACCAAGAGACCCAGTACTTC. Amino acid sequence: CASSLRYQETQYF. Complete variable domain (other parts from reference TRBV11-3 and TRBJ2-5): EAGVVQSPRYKIIEKKQPVAFWCNPISGHNTLYWYLQNLGQGPELLIRYENEEAVDDSQLPKDRFSAERLKGVDSTLKIQPAELGDSAVYLCASSLRYQETQYFGPGTRLLVL.

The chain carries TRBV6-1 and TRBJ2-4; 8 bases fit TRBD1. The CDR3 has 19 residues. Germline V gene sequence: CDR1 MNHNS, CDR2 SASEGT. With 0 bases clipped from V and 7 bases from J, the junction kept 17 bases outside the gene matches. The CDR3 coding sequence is TGTGCCAGCAGTGAAGCGACAGGGGACCCGGTCTCAGCCAGGAACATTCAGTACTTC. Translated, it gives CASSEATGDPVSARNIQYF.

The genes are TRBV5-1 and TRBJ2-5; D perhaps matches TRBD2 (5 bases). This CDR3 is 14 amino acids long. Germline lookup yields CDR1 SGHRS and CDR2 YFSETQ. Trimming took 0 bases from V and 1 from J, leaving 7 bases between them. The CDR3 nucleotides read TGCGCCAGCAGCTTGGCCGGGATCCAAGAGACCCAGTACTTC. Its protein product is CASSLAGIQETQYF. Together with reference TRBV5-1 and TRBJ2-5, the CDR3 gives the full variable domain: KAGVTQTPRYLIKTRGQQVTLSCSPISGHRSVSWYQQTPGQGLQFLFEYFSETQRNKGNFPGRFSGRQFSNSRSEMNVSTLELGDSALYLCASSLAGIQETQYFGPGTRLLVL.

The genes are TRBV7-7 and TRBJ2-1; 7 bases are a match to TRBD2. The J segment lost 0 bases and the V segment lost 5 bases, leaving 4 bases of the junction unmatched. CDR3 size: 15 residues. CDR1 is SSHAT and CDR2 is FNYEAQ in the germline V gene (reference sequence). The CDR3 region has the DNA TGTGCCAGCAGCCAGCGGGGCAGCTCCTACAATGAGCAGTTCTTC. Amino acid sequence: CASSQRGSSYNEQFF.

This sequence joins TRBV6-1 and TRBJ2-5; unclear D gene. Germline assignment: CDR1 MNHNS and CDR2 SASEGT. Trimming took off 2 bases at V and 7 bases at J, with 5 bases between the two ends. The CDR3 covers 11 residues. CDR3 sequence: CASSESPTQYF. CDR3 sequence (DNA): TGTGCCAGCAGTGAAAGCCCGACCCAGTACTTC.

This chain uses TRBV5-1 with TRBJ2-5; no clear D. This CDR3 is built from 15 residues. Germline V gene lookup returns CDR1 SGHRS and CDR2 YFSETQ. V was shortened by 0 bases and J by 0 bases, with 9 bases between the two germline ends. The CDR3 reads CASSLVGSHQETQYF. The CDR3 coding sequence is TGCGCCAGCAGCTTGGTTGGTAGCCACCAAGAGACCCAGTACTTC.

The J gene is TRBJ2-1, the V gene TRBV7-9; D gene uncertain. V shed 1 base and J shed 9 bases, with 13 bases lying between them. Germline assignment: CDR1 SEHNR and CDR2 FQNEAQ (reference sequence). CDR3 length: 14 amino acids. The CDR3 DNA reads TGTGCCAGCAGCTTAGATGGGCTTTGGGGTGAGCAGTTCTTC. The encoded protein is CASSLDGLWGEQFF.